This T cell receptor beta chain was identified in a study of T cells in Graves' hyperthyroidism and ophthalmopathy. Using RNA transcripts as the source, TCR beta CDR3 regions were amplified. HTBI primers were used for first-round RT-PCR of the TCR CDR3. TCRdb reanalysed the multiplex PCR reads using MiXCR and keeps one entry per CDR3 protein. The data show some 350,000 distinct CDR3 sequences, with around 15% seen just once and approximately 35% held by the top ten. This CDR3 contains 12 residues. Germline CDR1 LNHNV, CDR2 YYDKDF (reference sequence). Trimming left V 4 bases short and J 8 bases short, with 8 bases between. Ophthalmopathy patients all had a Clinical Activity Score of at least 3, a NOSPECS grade of at least 4 and disease under 3 months old. Lactation, pregnancy, other autoimmune disease or uncontrolled infection led to exclusion of patients. Fresh peripheral blood, about 9.6 ml, yielded the PBMCs.

This clonotype was observed a few times. The chain carries TRBV15 and TRBJ1-4, with D perhaps TRBD1 (6 bases). Material: blood. The clonotype comes from a woman in her forties with Graves' ophthalmopathy. The CDR3 sequence: CATSKGQEKLFF. The CDR3 DNA reads as TGTGCCACCAGCAAAGGACAGGAAAAACTGTTTTTT.